This T cell receptor (beta chain) was recorded in a study of blood T cell repertoires in COVID-19. Some clones are missing from TCRdb's copy, which holds only in-frame ones; the method was immunoSEQ multiplex PCR. The sample includes 200,000 to 300,000 clones, approximately 89% of them seen just once. Germline assignment: CDR1 SEHNR and CDR2 FQNEAQ (reference sequence). V was shortened by 5 bases and J by 7 bases, with 17 bases between the two germline ends. This CDR3 contains 14 residues. Input material: peripheral blood. This sequence originates from a woman between 45 and 65 years old with acute or convalescent COVID-19. The chain joins TRBV7-9 to TRBJ2-5; tentatively, D is TRBD1 (6 bases). CDR3 in amino acids: CASSTGTVHGTQYF. The CDR3 bases are TGTGCCAGCAGCACAGGGACCGTTCATGGGACCCAGTACTTC.